Sequencing of this T cell receptor beta chain was carried out in a study of vaccination and CD4 T cells after COVID-19 (dated by TCRdb to 2021 to 2024). Looking at the study overall: Every convalescent patient had a positive nasal swab PCR test for SARS-CoV-2, with mild disease in about nine patients and severe disease in one. The convalescent cohort included six males and four females, with two Hispanic individuals, seven Caucasians, two Asians and one multiracial person. Two doses of either the Pfizer-BioNTech BNT162b2 vaccine (n=8) or the Moderna mRNA-1273 vaccine (n=2) were administered to participants. Post-COVID blood samples were collected from convalescent patients a median of around 100 days after diagnosis, with a range of about 30 to 161 days. Post-vaccine blood samples were taken a median of around 68 days after the second vaccine dose, with a range of roughly 14 to 250 days. Overlapping spike peptide pools from SARS-CoV-2 and from the common cold coronaviruses HCoV-NL63, HCoV-OC43 and HCoV-229E were used as culture stimuli. In control cultures, a CEFX viral epitope pool was used as positive control, an HIV-1 Nef peptide pool was used as negative control, or no peptide was added. In some eleven COVID-19 convalescent patients and a few infection-naive healthy vaccine recipients, researchers compared the spike-specific CD4+ TCR repertoire from before mRNA vaccination with the repertoire from after. The research as a whole found: Among convalescent patients, a median roughly 90% of the SARS-CoV-2-reactive clones seen after vaccination appeared only after vaccination, which suggests priming specific to the vaccine. In convalescent patients, nearly all vaccine-specific clones (304 of 307) were found to be mono-reactive for SARS-CoV-2 spike rather than cross-reactive with common cold coronaviruses. The median number of SARS-CoV-2-reactive clonotypes rose from roughly 20 after infection to some 40 after vaccination, but the change was not significant. The number of convalescent patients in the study was relatively small, and the study did not examine early timepoints following natural infection.

A word on this clonotype: This clone's antigen is unknown. No clone much larger than this one lies a single base away; base qualities are absent.

Ends trimmed: V by 2 bases, J by 8 bases; bases unmatched to a gene: 12. The CDR3 measures 18 amino acids from cysteine to phenylalanine. Solely the CDR3 DNA is kept, with 54 bases framed from the first base. Via the germline V gene, CDR1 is SGHTA and CDR2 FQGNSA. The library was generated by PCR. TCR sequencing of DNA from cultured CD4+ T cells used the Oncomine TCR Beta short-read assay at the Johns Hopkins FTIC core. Genomic DNA was extracted from the cultured CD4+ T cells with the QIAamp micro DNA kit. Oncomine TCR Beta libraries from cultured CD4+ T cells were pooled with unique dual indexes and sequenced on an Illumina iSeq 100. On the authors' methods: Non-productive sequences were removed, and CDR3s that did not start with C, did not end with F or W, or were shorter than 7 amino acids were discarded. Antigen-specific clonotypes were identified with the MANAFEST web application by comparing peptide-stimulated wells with reference and other culture wells. To be called positive, a clone needed an FDR below 0.05, an odds ratio above 5, and a productive frequency above 0.1% in at least two of three replicate wells. Clonotypes that were significantly expanded in both SARS-CoV-2 spike wells and at least one common cold coronavirus spike condition were defined as cross-reactive. Levenshtein distances (stringdist) and unrooted phylogenetic trees (ape) in R version 3.6.1 were used to assess CDR3 homology. The raw public data were reprocessed by TCRdb itself: fastp quality trimming at Q25, MiXCR clonotype calling, in-frame beta chains only. Each entry is one CDR3 protein sequence, shown with its most common DNA and genes. It is TCRdb's table, rather than the study itself, that gives the V and J calls and clone size. Here the sample has roughly 9,300 distinct CDR3 sequences; 59% occur a single time. Of the sample, around 16% is held by the ten largest clones.

Per the publication, the treatment or condition label means: roughly nine-day PBMC culture with coronavirus spike peptide pools or control peptides (ViraFEST assay). The ViraFEST assay was used in the study, in which antigen-specific T cells were expanded with peptide pools and expanded clonotypes were subsequently identified by TCR sequencing. Positive SARS-CoV-2 PCR tests in the convalescent patients dated from March to December 2020, before Alpha, Beta and Delta variants emerged in the United States. Each well held 2.2 million or so PBMCs cultured in IMDM containing roughly 5.4% human AB serum and approximately 9.4 IU/ml IL-2, with 8 to 10 ug/ml peptide pools added. Half of the culture medium was replaced with fresh IL-2-containing medium on days 3 and 7. CD4+ T cells were isolated after around 9 days of culture through negative selection using the EasySep CD4+ T cell isolation kit. Ficoll-Paque Plus gradient centrifugation was used to isolate PBMCs from whole blood, and the isolated PBMCs were then either used fresh or cryopreserved at -140C. Triplicate wells were generally used for each culture condition.

The source is a human donor who had recovered from COVID-19. The material sequenced was CD4+ T cells from blood, cultured in vitro. Rearrangement joined TRBV7-2 to TRBJ1-4, and 12 junction bases match TRBD1. The CDR3 here reads CASSLKATGQGAGEKLFF. In nucleotides, the sequence is TGTGCCAGCAGCTTAAAGGCTACGGGACAGGGGGCTGGAGAAAAACTGTTTTTT.